The 22 T cell receptor beta chains given below trace back to one sample, sequenced in a study of tumor-infiltrating lymphocytes in primary liver carcinoma (dated by TCRdb to 2017 to 2019). Instrument on record: Illumina HiSeq 2500. Starting from around 500 ng total RNA, TCRbeta-specific cDNA was produced by reverse transcription with a constant-region primer and ProtoScript II reverse transcriptase. Three nested multiplex PCR rounds, following a slightly modified ARM-PCR procedure, were used to build the TCRbeta libraries. The first two PCR rounds used multiplex TRBV1-TRBV30 forward primers with a Cbeta reverse primer, each for approximately 11 cycles. TCRdb reworked the public reads: Q25 trimming with fastp, MiXCR clone assembly, productive beta chains retained. Rows with a matching CDR3 protein are joined into one entry that keeps the most common DNA and genes. The table for this sample lists around 330,000 distinct CDR3 sequences; 65% of them were counted only once. 9% to 10% of the sample rests with the top ten.

TRIzol reagent was used to extract blood RNA from unsorted whole blood, while the DNeasy Blood & Tissue kit provided the germline DNA. The sample comprised peripheral blood. These receptors came from a man aged 40-49 years with primary liver carcinoma and hepatitis B virus infection.

Regarding this clonotype: Since the CDR3 does not end with the conserved phenylalanine or tryptophan, this likely comes from a read error. The chain is built from TRBV5-1 and TRBJ2-6; 8 positions match TRBD1. Germline lookup yields CDR1 SGHRS and CDR2 YFSETQ. The CDR3 has 20 residues. Written as DNA, the CDR3 is TGCACCAGCAGCTTGAAAAGCGAGGAGGACAGGGCGTCTGGGGCCAACGTCCTGACTGTC. It is translated as CTSSLKSEEDRASGANVLTV.

This clonotype was detected only a few times. The rearrangement links TRBV30 to TRBJ2-6; unclear D gene. Germline V CDR1 and CDR2: GTSNPN, SVGIG (reference sequence). CDR3 size: 13 residues. Deletions cut 5 bases from V and 0 bases from J, with 5 bases between. As DNA, the CDR3 is TGTGCCTGGCACGCCTCTGGGGCCAACGTCCTGACTTTC. It codes for CAWHASGANVLTF.

On this clonotype: Its ends do not fully match the called genes, so a read error is possible. The chain carries TRBV11-2 and TRBJ1-2; D is undetermined. The CDR3 has 15 amino acids. Looked up from germline, CDR1 is SGHAT and CDR2 is FQNNGV. This CDR3 is CTSSLDNVKTGGYTF. The CDR3 bases are TGTACCAGCAGCTTAGATAATGTGAAGACGGGTGGCTACACCTTC.

Concerning this clonotype itself: A read error is possible here, since a much larger clone lies one base away. The conserved final phenylalanine or tryptophan is absent from the CDR3, which likely points to a read error. The CDR3 sequence: CASSQTEGNEQFS. The CDR3, as DNA: TGCGCCAGCAGCCAAACGGAGGGGAATGAGCAGTTCTCC. The rearrangement links TRBV4-3 to TRBJ2-1; D is perhaps TRBD2 (6 bases). Germline loops: CDR1 LGHNA, CDR2 YSLEER. V was shortened by 2 bases and J by 7 bases, with 9 bases between the two germline ends. This CDR3 comprises 13 residues.

Turning to this clonotype: Lacking the conserved final phenylalanine or tryptophan, this CDR3 likely reflects a read error. The DNA is omitted, as the CDR3 cannot be located on it reliably, and the CDR3 follows TCRdb's listing. The chain uses TRBV29-1 and TRBJ2-1; TRBD2 is the table's D call, not checked against the DNA. The CDR3 has 16 amino acids, counting both end residues. The germline V gene encodes CDR1 SQVTM and CDR2 ANQGSEA. The CDR3 loop is CSVSGTSGRGYNEQSS.

On this clonotype: A much larger clone is a single base away; this may be a read error. The J gene is TRBJ2-7, the V gene TRBV6-6, with no clear D. CDR3 size: 15 residues. V was shortened by 6 bases and J by 1 base, with 16 bases between the two germline ends. Germline loops: CDR1 MNHNY, CDR2 SVGAGI (reference sequence). CDR3 amino acids: CASSETRVFSYEQYF. CDR3 coding DNA: TGTGCCAGCAGCGAGACAAGGGTCTTTTCCTACGAGCAGTACTTC.

To note about this clonotype: A single base separates this from a much larger clone, so it may be a read error. V and J are TRBV12-3 or TRBV12-4 and TRBJ2-3, with D hard to call. This CDR3 region has 14 residues. CDR3 sequence: CAISLRMDTDTQYF. Written as DNA, the CDR3 is TGTGCCATCAGTTTAAGAATGGACACAGATACGCAGTATTTT.

As to this clonotype: The junction departs from germline at one end; a sequencing error may be responsible. The chain recombines TRBV6-5 with TRBJ2-2, with 10 nucleotides matching TRBD2. The CDR3 is 15 amino acids. Germline CDR1 MNHEY, CDR2 SVGAGI. The CDR3 DNA is TGTGCCAGCAGTTATAGCGGGGGGTACACCGGGGAGCTGCTTTTT. It specifies CASSYSGGYTGELLF.

The chain employs TRBV6-5 and TRBJ2-3; no definite D call. The tail of the sequence fits TRBJ1-5 better, so the J call may be wrong. Per germline, CDR1 MNHEY and CDR2 SVGAGI. The CDR3 loop spans 14 amino acids. This CDR3 reads CASSYSIDTDTQHF. In nucleotides, the CDR3 is TGTGCCAGCAGTTACTCAATAGACACAGATACGCAGCATTTT.

Details on this clonotype: The junction and the germline gene differ at one end; a read error may be behind it. The chain joins TRBV6-2 or TRBV6-3 to TRBJ2-1; no firm D call. Per the germline V gene, CDR1 is MNHEY and CDR2 is SVGEGT. This CDR3 comprises 13 residues. CDR3 coding DNA: TGTACCAGCAGAGCAACCTTAGCTCCTGAGTGGTTCTTC. Its translation: CTSRATLAPEWFF.

Of note for this clonotype: This clone may be a read error of a much larger clone one base away. The chain uses TRBV4-2 and TRBJ1-4; D gene unclear. This CDR3 has 14 amino acids. Per germline, CDR1 LGHNA and CDR2 YNFKEQ. The CDR3 coding sequence is TGTGCCAGCACCCCTGGCAGGACGCAGGAAAACCTGTTTTTT. Its protein is CASTPGRTQENLFF.

As concerns this clonotype: This could be a read error, since a much larger clone is one nucleotide away. The rearrangement joins TRBV11-2 to TRBJ2-1, with a weak D call TRBD2 (6 bases). The CDR3 totals 14 residues. Germline CDR1 and CDR2: SGHAT and FQNNGV. Written as DNA, the CDR3 is TGTGCCAGCAGCTTTCTGCGGGGCGGCGGGGAGCTGTTCTTC. Translation gives CASSFLRGGGELFF.

V usage is TRBV6-6 and J usage is TRBJ1-1; 9 bases map to TRBD1. Germline loops: CDR1 MNHNY, CDR2 SVGAGI (reference sequence). The CDR3 length is 15 residues. Losses at the gene ends were 4 bases for V and 1 base for J; bases not matched to a gene: 4. CDR3 in amino acids: CASSFVQGANTEAFF. The CDR3 region has the DNA TGTGCCAGCAGTTTTGTACAGGGGGCGAACACTGAAGCTTTCTTT.

In the case of this clonotype: The junction departs from germline at one end; a sequencing error may be responsible. This sequence joins TRBV6-6 and TRBJ2-7; D uncertain. The CDR3 is 15 amino acids. Germline V gene data show CDR1 as MNHNY and CDR2 as SVGAGI (reference sequence). The CDR3 nucleotides read TGTACCAGCAGTTCACCGACATTAAGCTCCTACGAGCAGTACTTC. Translation: CTSSSPTLSSYEQYF.

About this clonotype: The junction differs from germline at one of its ends, possibly a read error. The V and J genes are TRBV5-4 and TRBJ1-2; the match to TRBD1 covers 7 bases. The CDR3 loop spans 14 amino acids. The V gene's germline CDR1 is SGHNT and CDR2 YYREEE (reference sequence). Here the CDR3 DNA reads TGTACCAGCAGCGTGCCGGGACAGAACTATGGCTACACCTTC. Translation gives CTSSVPGQNYGYTF.

This clonotype was observed many times. V and J are TRBV6-5 and TRBJ1-5; no firm D call. The CDR3 length is 15 residues. Per the germline V gene, CDR1 is MNHEY and CDR2 is SVGAGI. The ends were cut back, 1 base at V and 7 bases at J, with 14 bases in the middle. The CDR3 loop reads CASSYLSGSGQPQHF. CDR3 in DNA: TGTGCCAGCAGTTACTTATCCGGGAGTGGCCAGCCCCAGCATTTT.

With regard to this clonotype: The conserved phenylalanine or tryptophan is not found at the CDR3 terminus, so this likely reflects a read error. The V gene is TRBV6-6, the J gene TRBJ2-7; D possibly corresponds to TRBD1 (6 bases). The germline V gene has CDR1 MNHNY and CDR2 SVGAGI (reference sequence). This CDR3 contains 17 residues. The CDR3 coding sequence is TGTGCCGGCAGCCGAGGCAGAAACGGACAGAATTTCTACGAGCAGTACTTA. It translates to CAGSRGRNGQNFYEQYL.

V gene TRBV25-1 combines with J gene TRBJ1-2, with a possible D match to TRBD1 (5 bases). The CDR3 loop spans 14 amino acids. Germline values: CDR1 MGHDK, CDR2 SYGVNS. V shed 3 bases and J shed 6 bases, with 14 bases lying between them. The CDR3 loop is CASSDPGRGNGYTF. CDR3 DNA: TGTGCCAGCAGTGACCCGGGTAGGGGCAATGGCTACACCTTC.

The gene calls are TRBV6-1 and TRBJ2-2, with D hard to call. V shed 4 bases and J shed 7 bases, with 13 bases lying between them. The CDR3 is 14 residues long. Germline CDR1 reads MNHNS; CDR2 reads SASEGT. CDR3 coding DNA: TGTGCCAGCAGTGTTGAATATAGGATCGGGGAGCTGTTTTTT. As protein: CASSVEYRIGELFF.

Regarding this clonotype: The junction shows a germline mismatch at one end, possibly a read error. The V gene is TRBV14, the J gene TRBJ2-7, with 7 nucleotides matching TRBD2. The CDR3 sequence is 16 residues long. Germline lookup yields CDR1 SGHDN and CDR2 FVKESK. CDR3 nucleotides: TGTGTCAGCAGCGAAGGATTGGCGGGAGTGGGGTACGAGCAGTACTTC. Encoded protein: CVSSEGLAGVGYEQYF. Full variable domain (outside the CDR3, taken from reference TRBV14 and TRBJ2-7): EAGVTQFPSHSVIEKGQTVTLRCDPISGHDNLYWYRRVMGKEIKFLLHFVKESKQDESGMPNNRFLAERTGGTYSTLKVQPAELEDSGVYFCVSSEGLAGVGYEQYFGPGTRLTVT.

The V gene is TRBV11-3, the J gene TRBJ1-3, with D possibly matching TRBD1 (6 bases). Trimming shortened V by 5 bases and J by 4 bases, and 9 bases separated the two germline ends. Germline V gene sequence: CDR1 SGHNT, CDR2 YENEEA. The CDR3 extends over 13 amino acids. The CDR3 nucleotides read TGTGCCAGCAGCAGAACAGGGGGAAACACCATATATTTT. Amino acids: CASSRTGGNTIYF.

This clonotype was seen ten or more times. This chain joins TRBV6-5 and TRBJ2-1, with D unclear. V was clipped by 0 bases and J by 5 bases, with 8 bases between them. Germline V gene data show CDR1 as MNHEY and CDR2 as SVGAGI. This CDR3 region has 14 residues. The CDR3 region is CASSYSGPNNEQFF. DNA of the CDR3: TGTGCCAGCAGTTACTCAGGGCCCAACAATGAGCAGTTCTTC.